This TCR beta chain is drawn from a study of T cells in Graves' hyperthyroidism and ophthalmopathy. Using RNA transcripts as the source, TCR beta CDR3 regions were amplified. The HTBI set primed first-round TCR CDR3 RT-PCR. One entry per CDR3 protein, called by TCRdb with MiXCR from the multiplex PCR reads. In the table there are hundreds of thousands of distinct CDR3 sequences, 17% of which are singletons. V was clipped by 5 bases and J by 9 bases; unmatched bases: 8. The CDR3 is 15 amino acids. From germline, CDR1 is MNHEY and CDR2 SMNVEV (reference sequence). Study-level results: Patients with ophthalmopathy were separated from those with stable hyperthyroidism by a 13 V-J model. Among thyroid clonotypes expanded above 0.001, most also appeared in blood.

The sample holds a few counts of this clonotype. Its target is not known. The V and J genes are TRBV27 and TRBJ2-1, with 12 positions matching TRBD1. The sequenced material came from blood. This TCR came from a woman younger than 30 with Graves' ophthalmopathy. The CDR3 DNA is TGTGCCAGCAGTCGCCCTGGGACAGGGGGCAGTGAGCAGTTCTTC. It yields the protein CASSRPGTGGSEQFF.